This T cell receptor beta chain was recorded in a study of PD-L1 blockade in urothelial cancer. Across the whole study: Previous chemotherapy exposure amounted to 0 to 3 regimens for patients.

This CDR3 has 14 residues. V was pared by 1 base and J by 1 base, with 7 bases between. Per germline, CDR1 SGHAT and CDR2 FQNNGV. Time point here: pretreatment peripheral blood. This clone was detected only a few times. Profiling relied on immunoSEQ multiplex PCR, and the TCRdb table lists in-frame clones only, not all of them. The sample shows fewer than 40,000 clones, about 89% of them seen only once. This sample comprised PBMCs, obtained around atezolizumab (anti-PD-L1) treatment. This chain links TRBV11-2 with TRBJ1-1; tentatively, D is TRBD1 (5 bases). This clonotype was sampled from a woman aged 55-70 years with urothelial cancer. The CDR3 is CASSLAGGNTEAFF. CDR3 nucleotide sequence: TGTGCCAGCAGCTTAGCGGGGGGGAACACTGAAGCTTTCTTT.